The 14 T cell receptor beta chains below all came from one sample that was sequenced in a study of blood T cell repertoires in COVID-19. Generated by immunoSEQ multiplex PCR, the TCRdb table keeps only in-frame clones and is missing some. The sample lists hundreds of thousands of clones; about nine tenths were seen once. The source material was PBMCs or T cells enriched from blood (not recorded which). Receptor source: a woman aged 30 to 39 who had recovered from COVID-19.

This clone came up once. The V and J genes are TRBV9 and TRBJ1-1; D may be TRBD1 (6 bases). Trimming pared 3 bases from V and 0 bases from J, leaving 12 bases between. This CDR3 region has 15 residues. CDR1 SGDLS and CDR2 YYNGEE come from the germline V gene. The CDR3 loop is CASSARGGVNTEAFF. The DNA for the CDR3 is TGTGCCAGCAGCGCCCGAGGGGGGGTGAACACTGAAGCTTTCTTT.

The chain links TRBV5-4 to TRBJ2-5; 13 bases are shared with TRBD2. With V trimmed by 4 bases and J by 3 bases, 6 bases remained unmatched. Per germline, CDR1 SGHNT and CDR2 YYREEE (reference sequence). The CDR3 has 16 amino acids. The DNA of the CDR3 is TGTGCCAGCAGCGCTACGGGACTAGCGGGGAAAGAGACCCAGTACTTC. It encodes CASSATGLAGKETQYF.

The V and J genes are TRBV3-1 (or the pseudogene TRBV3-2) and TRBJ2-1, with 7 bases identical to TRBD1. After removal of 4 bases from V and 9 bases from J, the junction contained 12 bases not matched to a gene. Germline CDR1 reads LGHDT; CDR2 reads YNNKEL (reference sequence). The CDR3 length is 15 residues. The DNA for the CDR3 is TGTGCCAGCAGCCTCTCCCCCGGACAGGTGGGTGAGCAGTTCTTC. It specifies CASSLSPGQVGEQFF.

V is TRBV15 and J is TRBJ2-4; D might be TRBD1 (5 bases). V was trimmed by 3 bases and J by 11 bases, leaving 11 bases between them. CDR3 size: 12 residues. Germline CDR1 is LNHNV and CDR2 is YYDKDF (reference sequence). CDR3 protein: CATSRQGLVQYF. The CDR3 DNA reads TGTGCCACCAGCAGGCAGGGTCTGGTTCAGTACTTC.

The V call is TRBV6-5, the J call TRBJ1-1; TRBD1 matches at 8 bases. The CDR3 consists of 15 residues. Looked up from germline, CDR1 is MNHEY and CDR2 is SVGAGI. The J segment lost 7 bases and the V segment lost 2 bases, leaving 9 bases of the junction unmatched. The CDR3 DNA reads TGTGCCAGCAGTTACCGACCCACGGGGACAGGTGAAGCTTTCTTT. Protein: CASSYRPTGTGEAFF.

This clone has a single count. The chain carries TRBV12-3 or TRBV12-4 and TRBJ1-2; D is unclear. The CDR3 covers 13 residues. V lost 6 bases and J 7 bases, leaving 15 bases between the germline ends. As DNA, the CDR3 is TGTGCCAGCAGCCCTGACTCGGGAACTGGCTACACCTTC. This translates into CASSPDSGTGYTF.

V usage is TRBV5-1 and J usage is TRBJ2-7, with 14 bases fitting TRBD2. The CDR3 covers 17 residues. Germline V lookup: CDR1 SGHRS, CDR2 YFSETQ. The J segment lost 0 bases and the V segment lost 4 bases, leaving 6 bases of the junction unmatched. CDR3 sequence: CASSAGLAGGSSYEQYF. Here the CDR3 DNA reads TGCGCCAGCAGCGCTGGACTAGCGGGGGGCAGCTCCTACGAGCAGTACTTC.

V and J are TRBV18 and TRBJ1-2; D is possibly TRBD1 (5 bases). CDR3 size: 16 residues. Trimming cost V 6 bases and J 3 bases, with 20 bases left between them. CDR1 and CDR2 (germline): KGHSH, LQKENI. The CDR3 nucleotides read TGTGCCAGCTCCCTGGACGGCAGGGAAACTGACTATGGCTACACCTTC. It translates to CASSLDGRETDYGYTF.

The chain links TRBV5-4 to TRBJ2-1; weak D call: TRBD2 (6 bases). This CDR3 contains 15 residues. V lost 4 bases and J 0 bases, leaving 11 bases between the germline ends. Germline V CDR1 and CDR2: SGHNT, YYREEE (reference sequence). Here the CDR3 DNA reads TGTGCCAGCAGCCACGCGGGGAACTCCTACAATGAGCAGTTCTTC. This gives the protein CASSHAGNSYNEQFF.

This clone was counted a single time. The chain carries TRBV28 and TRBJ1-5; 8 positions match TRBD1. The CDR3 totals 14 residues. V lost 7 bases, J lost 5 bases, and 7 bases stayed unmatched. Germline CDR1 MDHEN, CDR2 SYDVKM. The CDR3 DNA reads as TGTGCCAGCATTCGGCAGGGGGCTCATCAGCCCCAGCATTTT. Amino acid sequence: CASIRQGAHQPQHF. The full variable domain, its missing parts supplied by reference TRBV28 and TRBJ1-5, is DVKVTQSSRYLVKRTGEKVFLECVQDMDHENMFWYRQDPGLGLRLIYFSYDVKMKEKGDIPEGYSVSREKKERFSLILESASTNQTSMYLCASIRQGAHQPQHFGDGTRLSIL.

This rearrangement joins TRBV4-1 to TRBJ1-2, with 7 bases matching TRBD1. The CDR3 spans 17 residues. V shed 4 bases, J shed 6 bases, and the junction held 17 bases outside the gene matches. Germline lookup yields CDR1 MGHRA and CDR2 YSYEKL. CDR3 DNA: TGCGCCAGCAGCCCCCTAGGATTAAGGCAGGGGGGCGATGGCTACACCTTC. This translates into CASSPLGLRQGGDGYTF.

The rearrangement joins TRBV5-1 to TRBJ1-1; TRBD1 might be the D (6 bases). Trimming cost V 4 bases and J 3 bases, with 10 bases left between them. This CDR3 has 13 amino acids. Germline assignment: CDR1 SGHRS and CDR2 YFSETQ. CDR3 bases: TGCGCCAGCAGCAGAGGGGGGGACACTGAAGCTTTCTTT. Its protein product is CASSRGGDTEAFF.

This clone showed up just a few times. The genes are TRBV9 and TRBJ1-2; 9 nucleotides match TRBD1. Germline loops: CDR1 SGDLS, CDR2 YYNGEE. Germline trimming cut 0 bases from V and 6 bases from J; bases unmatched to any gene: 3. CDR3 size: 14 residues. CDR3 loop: CASSVGQGDDGYTF. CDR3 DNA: TGTGCCAGCAGCGTAGGACAGGGGGACGATGGCTACACCTTC.

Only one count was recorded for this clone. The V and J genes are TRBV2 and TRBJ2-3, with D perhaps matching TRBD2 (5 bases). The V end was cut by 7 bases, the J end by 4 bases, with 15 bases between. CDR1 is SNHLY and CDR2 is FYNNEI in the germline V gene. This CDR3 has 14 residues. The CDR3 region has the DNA TGTGCCAGCAATACCGGGGTAGGGCCAGATACGCAGTATTTT. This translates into CASNTGVGPDTQYF.